These T cell receptor beta chains were read from a single sample in a study of blood T cell repertoires in COVID-19. TCRdb keeps only in-frame clones here, not all; method: immunoSEQ multiplex PCR. The repertoire includes a few hundred thousand clones, around 90% of them detected once, and about 0.7% sits in the top ten. Source material: peripheral blood. The receptors come from a human donor in a cohort sampled during active COVID-19. The CDR3 runs from the conserved cysteine through the conserved F or W. Fields, in order: clone size, D gene, J gene, V gene, CDR3 DNA, CDR3 protein. D genes are given only for firm matches. The size of a clone is reported for some rows only, either as once, few or many, or as a class for expanded clones.

>NA|NA|TRBJ1-1|TRBV28
TGTGCCAGCAGTCTATATCGGGATCAAGCTTTCTTT
CASSLYRDQAFF
>once|NA|TRBJ1-5|TRBV10-3
TGTGCCATCAGTGAGAGGGGGAGTTTCAATCAGCCCCAGCATTTT
CAISERGSFNQPQHF
>NA|NA|TRBJ1-4|TRBV28
TGTGCCAGCAGGCGCTGGGCAAATGAAAAACTGTTTTTT
CASRRWANEKLFF
>few|TRBD1|TRBJ1-5|TRBV6-5
TGTGCCAGTCGGGGGACAGAGAATCAGCCCCAGCATTTT
CASRGTENQPQHF
>NA|NA|TRBJ1-4|TRBV10-3
TGTGCCATCAGTGTCGGCGGGGAACCTAATGAAAAACTGTTTTTT
CAISVGGEPNEKLFF
>NA|TRBD1|TRBJ2-3|TRBV28
TGTGCCAGCAGTTTCTCTCCACAGGGGCCTTACACAGATACGCAGTATTTT
CASSFSPQGPYTDTQYF
>NA|TRBD2|TRBJ2-5|TRBV27
TGTGCCAGCAGTCAAGTAGCGGGAGTGGGGACCCAGTACTTC
CASSQVAGVGTQYF
>NA|NA|TRBJ2-6|TRBV5-1
TGCGCCAGCAGCTTGGACAGGGAGGGGTCTGGGGCCAACGTCCTGACTTTC
CASSLDREGSGANVLTF
>NA|NA|TRBJ1-5|TRBV6-2/TRBV6-3
TGTGCCAGCAGTTACGCGGGACGGCAGAGCAATCAGCCCCAGCATTTT
CASSYAGRQSNQPQHF
>medium-sized|TRBD1|TRBJ1-1|TRBV27
TGTGCCAGCAGGACCGGGACAGCTAACAGCCGGAAAGCTTTCTTT
CASRTGTANSRKAFF